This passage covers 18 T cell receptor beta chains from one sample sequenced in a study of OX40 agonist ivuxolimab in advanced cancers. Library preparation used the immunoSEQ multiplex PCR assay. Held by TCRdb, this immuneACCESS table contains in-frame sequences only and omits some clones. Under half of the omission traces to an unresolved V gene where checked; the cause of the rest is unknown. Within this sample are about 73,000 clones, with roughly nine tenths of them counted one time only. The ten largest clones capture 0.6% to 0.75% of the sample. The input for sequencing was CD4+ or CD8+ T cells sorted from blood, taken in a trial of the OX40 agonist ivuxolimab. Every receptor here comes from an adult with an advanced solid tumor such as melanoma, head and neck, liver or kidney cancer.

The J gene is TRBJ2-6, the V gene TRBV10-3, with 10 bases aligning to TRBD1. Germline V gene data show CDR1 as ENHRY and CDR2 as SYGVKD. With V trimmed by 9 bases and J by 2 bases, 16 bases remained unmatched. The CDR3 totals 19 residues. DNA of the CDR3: TGTGCCATTATGAAGACAGGGGGCGAGGGAACCCCTGGGGCCAACGTCCTGACTTTC. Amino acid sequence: CAIMKTGGEGTPGANVLTF.

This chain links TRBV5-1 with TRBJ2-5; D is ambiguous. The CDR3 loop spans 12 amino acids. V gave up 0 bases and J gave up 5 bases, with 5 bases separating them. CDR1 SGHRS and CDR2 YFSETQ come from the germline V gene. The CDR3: CASSLGFETQYF. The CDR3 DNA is TGCGCCAGCAGCTTGGGCTTCGAGACCCAGTACTTC.

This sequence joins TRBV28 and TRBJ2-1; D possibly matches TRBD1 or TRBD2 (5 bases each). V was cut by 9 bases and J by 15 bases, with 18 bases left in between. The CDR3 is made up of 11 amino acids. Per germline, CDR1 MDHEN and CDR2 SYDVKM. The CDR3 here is CASKTGDRGFF. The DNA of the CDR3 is TGTGCCAGTAAAACTGGGGACCGGGGGTTCTTC.

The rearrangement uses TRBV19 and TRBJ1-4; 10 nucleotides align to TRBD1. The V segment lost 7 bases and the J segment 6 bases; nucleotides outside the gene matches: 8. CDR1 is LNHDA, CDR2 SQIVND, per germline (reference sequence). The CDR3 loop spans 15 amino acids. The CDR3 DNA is TGTGCCAGTACTTGGAATGGACAGGGGGATGAAAAACTGTTTTTT. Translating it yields CASTWNGQGDEKLFF.

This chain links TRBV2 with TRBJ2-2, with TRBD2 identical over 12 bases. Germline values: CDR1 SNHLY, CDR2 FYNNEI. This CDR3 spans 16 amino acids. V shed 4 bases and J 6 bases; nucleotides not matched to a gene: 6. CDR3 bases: TGTGCCAGCAGTGTGGCTAGCGGGGGGGCCGCCGGGGAGCTGTTTTTT. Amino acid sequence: CASSVASGGAAGELFF.

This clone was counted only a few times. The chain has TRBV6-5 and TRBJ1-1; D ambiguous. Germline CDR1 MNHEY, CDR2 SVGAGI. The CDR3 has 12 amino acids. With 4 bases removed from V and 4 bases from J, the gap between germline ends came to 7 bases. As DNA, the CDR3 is TGTGCCAGCAGTTGGCGTGGCACTGAAGCTTTCTTT. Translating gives CASSWRGTEAFF.

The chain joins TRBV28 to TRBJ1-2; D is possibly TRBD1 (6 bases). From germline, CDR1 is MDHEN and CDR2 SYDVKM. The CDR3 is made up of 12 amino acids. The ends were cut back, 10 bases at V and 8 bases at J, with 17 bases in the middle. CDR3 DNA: TGTGCCACAGGGGCAGGGGAGACAGGCTACACCTTC. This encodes CATGAGETGYTF.

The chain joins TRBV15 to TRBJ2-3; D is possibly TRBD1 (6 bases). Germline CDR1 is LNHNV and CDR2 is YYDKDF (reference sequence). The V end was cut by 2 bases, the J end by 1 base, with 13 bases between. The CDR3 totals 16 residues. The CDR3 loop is CATSRPSQGGTDTQYF. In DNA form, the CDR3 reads TGTGCCACCAGCAGACCCTCACAGGGTGGCACAGATACGCAGTATTTT.

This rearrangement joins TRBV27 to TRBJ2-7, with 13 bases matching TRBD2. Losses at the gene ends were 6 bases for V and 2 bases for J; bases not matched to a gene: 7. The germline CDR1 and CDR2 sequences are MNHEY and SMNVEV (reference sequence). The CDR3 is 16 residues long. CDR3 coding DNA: TGTGCCAGCAGCCTCTTGGGACTAGCGGGGACCTACGAGCAGTACTTC. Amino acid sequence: CASSLLGLAGTYEQYF.

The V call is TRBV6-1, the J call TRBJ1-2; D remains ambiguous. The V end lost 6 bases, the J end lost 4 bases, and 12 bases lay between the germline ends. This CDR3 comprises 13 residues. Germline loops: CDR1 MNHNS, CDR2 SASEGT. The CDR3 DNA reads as TGTGCCAGCAGGGCCCCTGGCCCCTATGGCTACACCTTC. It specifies CASRAPGPYGYTF.

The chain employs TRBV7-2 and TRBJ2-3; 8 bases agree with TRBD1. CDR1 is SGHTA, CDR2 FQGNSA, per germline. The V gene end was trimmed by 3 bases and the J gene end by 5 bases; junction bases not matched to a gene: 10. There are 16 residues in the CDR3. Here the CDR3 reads CASSLWVRTGQDTQYF. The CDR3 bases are TGTGCCAGCAGCTTGTGGGTCAGGACAGGGCAAGATACGCAGTATTTT.

The CDR3 DNA sequence: TGTGCCAGCAGTTCCCCCGGGACGAACTATGGCTACACCTTC. Encoded protein: CASSSPGTNYGYTF. This chain uses TRBV28 with TRBJ1-2, with a possible D match to TRBD1 (5 bases). The V end was cut by 4 bases, the J end by 2 bases, with 11 bases between. Per the germline V gene, CDR1 is MDHEN and CDR2 is SYDVKM. The CDR3 extends over 14 amino acids.

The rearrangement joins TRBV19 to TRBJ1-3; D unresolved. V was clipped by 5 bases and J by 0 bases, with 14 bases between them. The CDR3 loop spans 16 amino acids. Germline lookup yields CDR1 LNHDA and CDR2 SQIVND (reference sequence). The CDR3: CASSLTAASSGNTIYF. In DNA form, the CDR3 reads TGTGCCAGTAGTTTGACCGCGGCCAGCTCTGGAAACACCATATATTTT. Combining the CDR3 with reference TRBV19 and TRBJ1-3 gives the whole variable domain DGGITQSPKYLFRKEGQNVTLSCEQNLNHDAMYWYRQDPGQGLRLIYYSQIVNDFQKGDIAEGYSVSREKKESFPLTVTSAQKNPTAFYLCASSLTAASSGNTIYFGEGSWLTVV.

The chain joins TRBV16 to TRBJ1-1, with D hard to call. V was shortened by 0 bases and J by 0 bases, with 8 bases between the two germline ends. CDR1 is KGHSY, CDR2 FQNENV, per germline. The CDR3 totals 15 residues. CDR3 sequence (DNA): TGTGCCAGCAGCCAATCGGCGAGTTTGAACACTGAAGCTTTCTTT. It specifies CASSQSASLNTEAFF.

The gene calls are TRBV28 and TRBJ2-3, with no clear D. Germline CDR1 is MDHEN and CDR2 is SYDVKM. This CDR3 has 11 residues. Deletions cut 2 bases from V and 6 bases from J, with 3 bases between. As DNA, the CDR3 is TGTGCCAGCAGTTTAAGGGATACGCAGTATTTT. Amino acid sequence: CASSLRDTQYF. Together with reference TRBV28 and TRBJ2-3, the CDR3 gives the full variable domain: DVKVTQSSRYLVKRTGEKVFLECVQDMDHENMFWYRQDPGLGLRLIYFSYDVKMKEKGDIPEGYSVSREKKERFSLILESASTNQTSMYLCASSLRDTQYFGPGTRLTVL.

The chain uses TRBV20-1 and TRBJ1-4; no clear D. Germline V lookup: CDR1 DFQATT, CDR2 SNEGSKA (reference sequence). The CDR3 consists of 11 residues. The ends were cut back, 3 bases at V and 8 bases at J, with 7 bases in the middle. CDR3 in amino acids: CSARVREKLFF. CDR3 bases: TGCAGTGCTAGGGTACGGGAAAAACTGTTTTTT.

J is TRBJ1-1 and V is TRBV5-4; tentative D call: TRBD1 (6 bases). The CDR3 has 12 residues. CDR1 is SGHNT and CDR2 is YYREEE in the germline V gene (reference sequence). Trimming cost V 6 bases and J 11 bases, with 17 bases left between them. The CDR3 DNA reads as TGTGCCAGCACCCACCGGGGGCAAACGGCTTTCTTT. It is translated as CASTHRGQTAFF.

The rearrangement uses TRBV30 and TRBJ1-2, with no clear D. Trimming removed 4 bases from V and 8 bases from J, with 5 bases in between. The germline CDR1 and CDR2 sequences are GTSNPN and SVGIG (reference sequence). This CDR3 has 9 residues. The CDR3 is CAWIEGYTF. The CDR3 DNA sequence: TGTGCCTGGATCGAAGGCTACACCTTC.